This is a list of T cell receptor beta chains from one sample in a study of molecular identifiers for immune sequencing clone quantification. TCRdb redid the calling of the PCR reads with MiXCR, one entry per CDR3 protein. The data show about 640,000 distinct CDR3 sequences, 15% to 20% seen once. The sequenced material came from naive CD8+ T cells from blood, with Jurkat cell RNA spiked in. The source is a human donor in good health. Some libraries in this study had Jurkat cell RNA spiked in. The CDR3 runs from the conserved cysteine through the conserved F or W. Fields, in order: J gene, clone size, D gene, V gene, CDR3 DNA, CDR3 protein. The D gene is left open where the match is weak. Part of the rows lack a size; the others show once, few, many or a class for expanded clones.

>TRBJ1-5|many|-|TRBV2
TGTGCCAGCAGTGACCAGAGAAGCAATCAGCCCCAGCATTTT
CASSDQRSNQPQHF
>TRBJ2-2|few|-|TRBV19
TGTGCCAGTCGCAAGGGCCTCAACACCGGGGAGCTGTTTTTT
CASRKGLNTGELFF
>TRBJ2-7|many|-|TRBV5-6
TGTGCCAGCAGTACAATCTCCTACGAGCAGTACTTC
CASSTISYEQYF
>TRBJ2-7|many|-|TRBV27
TGTGCCAGCAGCTTCGATGGGCGGGGAGCCTACGAGCAGTACTTC
CASSFDGRGAYEQYF
>TRBJ2-2|many|TRBD2|TRBV6-5
TGTGCCAGCAGTTACAGGGGGCGGACGAGACTAGCGGGACCCACCGGGGAGCTGTTTTTT
CASSYRGRTRLAGPTGELFF
>TRBJ1-1|many|TRBD1|TRBV9
TGTGCCAGCAGCGTAGGGTTGACAGGGGCATTTGATGAAGCTTTCTTT
CASSVGLTGAFDEAFF
>TRBJ2-3|-|-|TRBV6-5
TGTGCCAGCAGGGGGACTGTTAAGGATACGCAGTATTTT
CASRGTVKDTQYF
>TRBJ2-1|few|-|TRBV24-1
TGTGCCACCAGTGATTTTAGGTACAATGAGCAGTTCTTC
CATSDFRYNEQFF
>TRBJ2-7|many|-|TRBV7-2
TGTGCCAGCAGCTTATACTTGGACGAGCAGTACTTC
CASSLYLDEQYF
>TRBJ2-5|many|-|TRBV29-1
TGCAGCCACGCCCGGGACTTACAAGAGACCCAGTACTTC
CSHARDLQETQYF